Listed here is a single T cell receptor (beta chain). Its antigen is unknown. This sample was included in a study of CD8+ T cells in alopecia areata. Findings and limits, study-wide: Scalp and blood samples kept many expanded lesional clones throughout tofacitinib.

Losses at the gene ends were 3 bases for V and 3 bases for J; bases not matched to a gene: 15. Germline loops: CDR1 MGHRA, CDR2 YSYEKL. CDR3 length: 19 amino acids. RNA was isolated and reverse transcribed to cDNA, the sequencing template. Sequenced by immunoSEQ multiplex PCR; TCRdb stores in-frame clones only, minus some. Among about 140,000 clones listed, about four fifths were seen once. Specified treatment: oral pan-JAK inhibitor, 5-10 mg twice daily. The clonotype comes from a human donor with alopecia areata. Sequencing was performed on CD8+ T cells sorted from blood, taken at week 4, from a patient treated with tofacitinib. V gene TRBV4-1 combines with J gene TRBJ2-3; TRBD2 matches 10 bases. The CDR3 DNA follows: TGCGCCAGCAGCCAGGAAGCAGCTAGCGGGGGCCTCCTAACAGATACGCAGTATTTT. Translated, it gives CASSQEAASGGLLTDTQYF.